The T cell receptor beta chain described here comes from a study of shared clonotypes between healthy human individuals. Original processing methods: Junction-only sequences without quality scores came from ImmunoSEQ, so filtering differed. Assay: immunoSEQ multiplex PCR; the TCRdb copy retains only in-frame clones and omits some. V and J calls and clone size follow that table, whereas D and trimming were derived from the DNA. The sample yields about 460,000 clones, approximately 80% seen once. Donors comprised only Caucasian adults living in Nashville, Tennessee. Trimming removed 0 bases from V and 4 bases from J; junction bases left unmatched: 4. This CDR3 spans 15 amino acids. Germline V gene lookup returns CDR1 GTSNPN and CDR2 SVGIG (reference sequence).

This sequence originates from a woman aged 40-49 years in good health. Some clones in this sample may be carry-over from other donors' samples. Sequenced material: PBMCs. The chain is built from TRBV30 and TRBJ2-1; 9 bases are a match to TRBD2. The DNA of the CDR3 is TGTGCCTGGAGTGTACGGCTAGCGGGGTACAATGAGCAGTTCTTC. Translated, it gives CAWSVRLAGYNEQFF. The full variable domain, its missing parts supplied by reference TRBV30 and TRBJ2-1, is SQTIHQWPATLVQPVGSPLSLECTVEGTSNPNLYWYRQAAGRGLQLLFYSVGIGQISSEVPQNLSASRPQDRQFILSSKKLLLSDSGFYLCAWSVRLAGYNEQFFGPGTRLTVL.